This is a list of T cell receptor beta chains from one sample in a study of T-cell reconstitution after alpha-beta-depleted transplantation in children. TCRdb reprocessed the PCR reads via MiXCR and lists one record per CDR3 protein. Of about 610,000 distinct CDR3 sequences in the sample, about 11% were seen once. Sequenced material: PBMCs from the stem cell graft donor, taken from the stem cell graft. The receptors originated from a human donor who donated a stem cell graft to a child with acute myeloid leukemia. Both conserved end residues are part of each CDR3. The D gene is left open where the match is weak. Some rows mark clone size as missing; the rest say once, few, many or name a class of expanded clone.

TRBJ2-7	TRBD2	TRBV20-1	few	TGCAGTGCGGTAAGGACTAGCGGGGGCTACGAGCAGTACTTC	CSAVRTSGGYEQYF
TRBJ2-1	NA	TRBV11-2	many	TGTGCCAGCAGCCTAGAGCACGGGGCCTACAATGAGCAGTTCTTC	CASSLEHGAYNEQFF
TRBJ2-1	NA	TRBV10-3	many	TGTGCCACTAGACTAGTAGAGAATGAGCAGTTCTTC	CATRLVENEQFF
TRBJ2-1	NA	TRBV29-1	many	TGCAGCGCCCCTTTTGGTCCTCACAATGAGCAGTTCTTC	CSAPFGPHNEQFF
TRBJ1-1	NA	TRBV6-2/TRBV6-3	many	TGTGCCAGCAGTTCCTTAGGGTCCTACACTGAAGCTTTCTTT	CASSSLGSYTEAFF
TRBJ2-1	NA	TRBV20-1	few	TGCTCCACTGCCCAGGTGAGCAATGAGCAGTTCTTC	CSTAQVSNEQFF
TRBJ1-2	NA	TRBV29-1	few	TGCAGCGTTGAAGAACTTCTGGGCTATGGCTACACCTTC	CSVEELLGYGYTF
TRBJ1-1	NA	TRBV6-1	NA	TGTGCCAGCTCGCAACTCGCCCTGGGGGGCACTGAAGCTTTCTTT	CASSQLALGGTEAFF
TRBJ1-5	NA	TRBV5-1	NA	TGCGCCAGCAGCTTGGGAGCGGAACAGCCCCAGCATTTT	CASSLGAEQPQHF
TRBJ2-3	NA	TRBV12-3/TRBV12-4	few	TGTGCCAGCAGGGTCCCGGGTAGCACAGATACGCAGTATTTT	CASRVPGSTDTQYF
TRBJ2-7	TRBD2	TRBV10-3	NA	TGTGCCATCAGAGAGGCTAGCGGGGGAGAATACGAGCAGTACTTC	CAIREASGGEYEQYF
TRBJ1-1	TRBD1	TRBV29-1	NA	TGCAGCGTTCTAGGGACAGGTTTCTTCTTT	CSVLGTGFFF
TRBJ2-7	NA	TRBV7-3	few	TGTGCCAGCGGGAACGGCTACGAGCAGTACTTC	CASGNGYEQYF
TRBJ2-5	NA	TRBV20-1	NA	TGCAGTGTCAACGTGGAGAGGACCCAAGAGACCCAGTACTTC	CSVNVERTQETQYF
TRBJ2-5	NA	TRBV27	many	TGTGCCAGCAGTTTCGACAGGTCCGGGGCCCAGTACTTC	CASSFDRSGAQYF
TRBJ2-7	NA	TRBV20-1	many	TGCAGTGCTCCGAGGACGGCCTACGAGCAGTACTTC	CSAPRTAYEQYF
TRBJ2-7	NA	TRBV4-2	few	TGTGCCAGCAGCCAAGAAATCTACGGGGTAGCTCCTCGGTTC	CASSQEIYGVAPRF
TRBJ1-5	TRBD1	TRBV25-1	many	TGTGCCAGCCAAAAACAGGGGAACAATCAGCCCCAGCATTTT	CASQKQGNNQPQHF
TRBJ1-2	NA	TRBV7-3	once	TGTGCCAGCAGCTTACAGGGCGGAGGCTATGGCTACACCTTC	CASSLQGGGYGYTF
TRBJ2-5	NA	TRBV29-1	many	TGCAGCGTTGTAGTCCTGCAAGAGACCCAGTACTTC	CSVVVLQETQYF
TRBJ2-7	NA	TRBV6-2/TRBV6-3	few	TGTGCCAGCAGTCAACCTGGGGGATCTGGCGAGCAGTACTTC	CASSQPGGSGEQYF
TRBJ2-1	NA	TRBV18	few	TGTGCCAGCTCACCAGCTAGGGAGTACAATGAGCAGTTCTTC	CASSPAREYNEQFF
TRBJ2-5	NA	TRBV7-3	many	TGTGCCAGCAGCCCAAGCCCCTGGCAGGGGAGAGAGACCCAGTACTTC	CASSPSPWQGRETQYF
TRBJ2-7	TRBD1	TRBV20-1	NA	TGCAGCAAAACGGGACAGGGGGTAGGGGTCTACGAGCAGTACTTC	CSKTGQGVGVYEQYF
TRBJ1-2	TRBD1	TRBV5-1	few	TGCGCCAGCAGCTTGCTGGACAGGGAGGCTGGCTACACCTTC	CASSLLDREAGYTF
TRBJ2-1	NA	TRBV29-1	NA	TGCAGCGCTGCTGGCGGGTGGCGGGCCAATGAGCAGTTCTTC	CSAAGGWRANEQFF
TRBJ2-3	TRBD1	TRBV20-1	NA	TGCAGTGCTAGGACAGGGGCAGATACGCAGTATTTT	CSARTGADTQYF
TRBJ2-1	NA	TRBV4-3	many	TGCGCCAGCAGCCACAGGGGTGGCGCCTACAATGAGCAGTTCTTC	CASSHRGGAYNEQFF
TRBJ2-1	TRBD2	TRBV24-1	NA	TGTGCCACCAGTGATCGGGGGACTAGCGGGAACAATGAGCAGTTCTTC	CATSDRGTSGNNEQFF
TRBJ1-1	TRBD1	TRBV6-4	many	TGTGCCAGCAGGGCCGGGACAGCAAACACTGAAGCTTTCTTT	CASRAGTANTEAFF
TRBJ2-4	NA	TRBV6-2/TRBV6-3	NA	TGTGCCAGCAGTTACGCGGTAAACATTCAGTACTTC	CASSYAVNIQYF
TRBJ2-7	TRBD2	TRBV18	few	TGTGCCAGCTCACCACGGGGGACTAGTCCTTACGAGCAGTACTTC	CASSPRGTSPYEQYF
TRBJ1-1	NA	TRBV11-1	NA	TGTGCCAGCAGCTTACCGGGCTGGGACACTGAAGCTTTCTTT	CASSLPGWDTEAFF
TRBJ2-7	TRBD2	TRBV7-2	NA	TGTGCCAGCAGCTTTAACCCGGGACTATGGGGCGAGCAGTACTTC	CASSFNPGLWGEQYF
TRBJ2-6	NA	TRBV29-1	NA	TGCAGCGTTTCATCCTACTCTGGGGCCAACGTCCTGACTTTC	CSVSSYSGANVLTF
TRBJ2-3	TRBD2	TRBV6-4	many	TGTGCCAGCAGTGGACTAGCGGGAGCAGATACGCAGTATTTT	CASSGLAGADTQYF
TRBJ1-1	NA	TRBV20-1	many	TGCAGTGCTAGATGGGCGGGGTCCACTGAAGCTTTCTTT	CSARWAGSTEAFF
TRBJ2-1	NA	TRBV30	NA	TGTGCCTGGACTATTAGCTTGAATGAGCAGTTCTTC	CAWTISLNEQFF